What follows are 10 T cell receptor beta chains derived from one specimen sequenced in a study of shared clonotypes between healthy human individuals (dated by TCRdb to 2018 to 2020). Library method: the immunoSEQ multiplex PCR assay. TCRdb took over this immuneACCESS table, retaining in-frame rearrangements with V and J assigned. Such tables are incomplete; in checked studies, under half of the missing clones stem from an unresolved V gene, and the remainder is unexplained. In all, the sample holds hundreds of thousands of clones, and about two thirds of those were seen once. Jointly, the top ten make up approximately 2% of the sample. Sequencing was carried out using memory CD4+ T cells sorted from blood. The cell subset or site label corresponds to: CD45RA-negative fraction. The origin of the receptors is a woman in her thirties in good health.

As to this clone: This may arise from a read error, as a much more abundant clone is one base away. V gene TRBV2 combines with J gene TRBJ2-7, with 11 bases lining up with TRBD2. J lost 4 bases, V lost 5 bases, and 4 bases had no gene match. The CDR3 has 14 amino acids. Germline V gives CDR1 SNHLY, CDR2 FYNNEI. CDR3 amino acids: CASSTGTSGYEQYF. The DNA for the CDR3 is TGTGCCAGCAGTACCGGGACTAGCGGATACGAGCAGTACTTC.

Worth noting for this clone: The sample contains more than one DNA sequence encoding this CDR3. The chain employs TRBV5-1 and TRBJ2-6; tentative D call: TRBD1 (5 bases). This CDR3 has 15 amino acids. V lost 4 bases to trimming and J lost 0 bases, with 8 bases between them. Looked up from germline, CDR1 is SGHRS and CDR2 is YFSETQ. CDR3: CASSPTVSGANVLTF. CDR3 in DNA: TGCGCCAGCAGCCCGACAGTCTCTGGGGCCAACGTCCTGACTTTC.

This clone was observed a few times. J is TRBJ2-7 and V is TRBV9; perhaps D is TRBD1 or TRBD2 (5 bases each). The CDR3 has 14 residues. V gave up 2 bases and J gave up 2 bases, with 11 bases separating them. Looked up from germline, CDR1 is SGDLS and CDR2 is YYNGEE. The CDR3: CASSVRDATYEQYF. CDR3 coding DNA: TGTGCCAGCAGCGTCCGGGACGCTACCTACGAGCAGTACTTC.

The rearrangement uses TRBV5-4 and TRBJ2-1, with D unclear. Trimming stripped 1 base from V and 4 bases from J, with 12 bases between. CDR3 size: 15 residues. From germline, CDR1 is SGHNT and CDR2 YYREEE (reference sequence). The chain's CDR3 is CASSLNFGSYNEQFF. The CDR3, as DNA: TGTGCCAGCAGCTTGAACTTTGGCTCTTACAATGAGCAGTTCTTC.

V gene TRBV18 combines with J gene TRBJ1-1; maybe TRBD1 (6 bases). V was pared by 5 bases and J by 2 bases, with 12 bases between. CDR1 is KGHSH and CDR2 is LQKENI in the germline V gene. The CDR3 is made up of 14 amino acids. The CDR3 protein is CASSTETGNTEAFF. The CDR3 DNA follows: TGTGCCAGCTCAACAGAGACAGGAAACACTGAAGCTTTCTTT.

This sequence joins TRBV4-1 and TRBJ1-5, with D perhaps matching TRBD1 (6 bases). This CDR3 comprises 16 residues. Trimming took off 2 bases at V and 6 bases at J, with 17 bases between the two ends. Germline-derived CDR1 and CDR2 are MGHRA and YSYEKL. The CDR3 region is CASSQLGGRVGQPQHF. CDR3 nucleotides: TGCGCCAGCAGCCAATTGGGGGGGCGCGTCGGTCAGCCCCAGCATTTT.

The chain has TRBV6-1 and TRBJ2-1; perhaps TRBD2 as D (7 bases). This CDR3 is 17 amino acids long. Germline assignment: CDR1 MNHNS and CDR2 SASEGT. Trimming left V 4 bases short and J 8 bases short, with 24 bases between. DNA of the CDR3: TGTGCCAGCAGTGGACACAGGGTCTCGGGGGGTGGAGATGAGCAGTTCTTC. It specifies CASSGHRVSGGGDEQFF.

The genes are TRBV5-6 and TRBJ2-7; 7 bases are a match to TRBD1. There are 12 residues in the CDR3. The V and J ends lost 4 bases and 4 bases, in that order; junction bases with no gene match: 2. Germline CDR1 reads SGHDT; CDR2 reads YYEEEE. Written as DNA, the CDR3 is TGTGCCAGCAGCCCGGGACAGTACGAGCAGTACTTC. Protein product: CASSPGQYEQYF.

The rearrangement links TRBV6-1 to TRBJ2-7; the D is unclear. CDR3 length: 15 residues. Germline loops: CDR1 MNHNS, CDR2 SASEGT. V gave up 6 bases and J gave up 0 bases, with 15 bases separating them. The chain's CDR3 is CASSNPTGVSYEQYF. CDR3 nucleotides: TGTGCCAGCAGCAACCCGACGGGCGTCTCCTACGAGCAGTACTTC.

V usage is TRBV5-4 and J usage is TRBJ2-1; 9 bases agree with TRBD1. V was pared by 1 base and J by 7 bases, with 6 bases of the junction left unmatched. Looked up from germline, CDR1 is SGHNT and CDR2 is YYREEE (reference sequence). This CDR3 is 15 amino acids long. The CDR3 here is CASSLLTGGKNEQFF. As DNA, the CDR3 is TGTGCCAGCAGCTTGTTGACAGGGGGTAAAAATGAGCAGTTCTTC.